This T cell receptor (beta chain) was observed in a study of Ad26.COV2.S vaccination and SARS-CoV-2 variants. Study summary: Sample donor was a member of the COV1001 Ad26.COV2.S trial arm. General observations from the study: Similar non-spike TCR breadth was observed in recipients of vaccine and of placebo. Reportedly, spike-specific CD8+ and CD4+ T cell responses achieved substantial breadth once vaccination had taken place.

Germline V lookup: CDR1 SGHTA, CDR2 FQGNSA. V dropped 1 base and J dropped 3 bases, with 13 bases sitting between them. CDR3 length equals 16 residues. The protocol was immunoSEQ multiplex PCR, while the TCRdb copy is restricted to in-frame clones and leaves out a portion. There are around 320,000 clones in the sample; 86% occur only once, and 1.9% lies in the top ten. Concerning this clone: Its antigen is still unknown.

The treatment: some 20 received Ad26.COV2.S at low or high dose, single or two shots; roughly 5 received placebo; per-sample allocation not given. After the first vaccine or placebo injection, samples were drawn on day 63. Vaccine was an Ad26 vector expressing Wuhan-strain SARS-CoV-2 spike. Sequencing was performed on peripheral blood, taken in a trial of Ad26.COV2.S vaccine versus placebo. This sequence originates from a person between 18 and 65 years old who received the Ad26.COV2.S COVID-19 vaccine or a placebo. The chain is built from TRBV7-2 and TRBJ1-3, with D maybe TRBD1 (6 bases). The CDR3 DNA is TGTGCCAGCAGCTTAGGACAGGCCGGAGGTGGAAACACCATATATTTT. This encodes CASSLGQAGGGNTIYF.